The sample holds a few counts of the clone carrying this T cell receptor beta chain. From the RACE reads, TCRdb called clonotypes with MiXCR, one entry per CDR3 protein. The top ten hold 7.5% to 8.5% of the sample, which has about 340,000 distinct CDR3 sequences, 5.5% to 8% seen once. The data originate from a study of human T cells and chemical hapten exposure. The time point is: patch test 1, 2 weeks after DPC sensitization. Treatment meaning: therapeutic diphenylcyclopropenone sensitization with weekly scalp DPC. The CDR3 sequence is 15 residues long. Germline CDR1 is SGHTA and CDR2 is FQGNSA. V lost 4 bases to trimming and J lost 8 bases; unmatched junction nucleotides: 3.

This receptor was identified in a woman in her late teens or twenties with alopecia areata. Some clones in this sample may be carry-over from other donors' samples. The chain employs TRBV7-2 and TRBJ2-1, with 15 bases matching TRBD2. Sequencing was performed on whole blood, taken in connection with sensitization to the hapten diphenylcyclopropenone (DPC). This chain's CDR3 is CASSWTSGGADEQFF. In DNA, the CDR3 is TGTGCCAGCAGCTGGACTAGCGGGGGGGCCGATGAGCAGTTCTTC.